What follows are 5 T cell receptor beta chains derived from one specimen sequenced in a study of blood T cell repertoires in COVID-19. Clones were read by immunoSEQ multiplex PCR, and TCRdb kept only the in-frame ones, dropping some. The sample has about half a million clones; over 75% are singletons. The sequenced material came from peripheral blood. The receptors come from a human donor in a cohort sampled during active COVID-19.

This sequence joins TRBV4-2 and TRBJ2-7, with a tentative D call TRBD2 (5 bases). CDR3 length equals 13 residues. The ends were cut back, 1 base at V and 6 bases at J, with 10 bases in the middle. Germline loops: CDR1 LGHNA, CDR2 YNFKEQ. The CDR3 nucleotides read TGTGCCAGCAGCCAAGGAAGAGGGTTCGAGCAGTACTTC. As protein: CASSQGRGFEQYF.

The CDR3 is CASSEGLAGTDTQYF. The CDR3 bases are TGTGCCAGCAGTGAAGGGTTAGCTGGTACAGATACGCAGTATTTT. This chain connects TRBV2 to TRBJ2-3, with D unclear. V gave up 1 base and J gave up 3 bases, with 11 bases separating them. The CDR3 totals 15 residues. Germline CDR1 SNHLY, CDR2 FYNNEI.

V usage is TRBV11-2 and J usage is TRBJ1-3, with TRBD1 matching 7 bases. The ends lost 2 bases at V and 3 bases at J; junction bases unmatched: 1. This CDR3 spans 14 amino acids. Germline CDR1 and CDR2: SGHAT and FQNNGV. As DNA, the CDR3 is TGTGCCAGCAGCTTACGGACAGGTGGAAACACCATATATTTT. Residues: CASSLRTGGNTIYF.

The gene calls are TRBV6-5 and TRBJ1-1; 8 bases are shared with TRBD1. Per the germline V gene, CDR1 is MNHEY and CDR2 is SVGAGI. Trimming at V came to 6 bases and at J to 6 bases, leaving 12 bases not matched to a gene. CDR3 length: 15 residues. The CDR3 region is CASSAWTGRVAEAFF. DNA of the CDR3: TGTGCCAGCAGCGCCTGGACAGGGCGTGTGGCTGAAGCTTTCTTT.

This chain uses TRBV6-5 with TRBJ2-7; 8 bases line up with TRBD2. This CDR3 contains 14 residues. The germline V gene encodes CDR1 MNHEY and CDR2 SVGAGI. With 6 bases clipped from V and 2 bases from J, the junction kept 6 bases outside the gene matches. In DNA form, the CDR3 reads TGTGCCAGCAGGGCGAGCGGGAGAGCCTACGAGCAGTACTTC. Translating it yields CASRASGRAYEQYF.